This TCR beta chain comes out of a study of T cells in Graves' hyperthyroidism and ophthalmopathy. The study's findings and limits: Most thyroid clonotypes that were expanded above 0.001 also turned up in blood.

TCR beta CDR3 regions were amplified from RNA. TCR CDR3 regions were first amplified by RT-PCR with HTBI primers. TCRdb reprocessed the multiplex PCR reads via MiXCR and lists one record per CDR3 protein. The sample holds more than 300,000 distinct CDR3 sequences; about 13% are singletons and the top ten take around a tenth. Germline V gene sequence: CDR1 SQVTM, CDR2 ANQGSEA. Trimming stripped 0 bases from V and 3 bases from J, with 8 bases between. CDR3 length equals 13 residues. This clonotype was seen at least ten times. What it recognizes is unknown. This sequence was found in a young woman with Graves' hyperthyroidism. The chain recombines TRBV29-1 with TRBJ2-5; D remains unclear. Sample: blood. The chain's CDR3 is CSVEEGIEETQYF. Written as DNA, the CDR3 is TGCAGCGTTGAAGAAGGAATCGAAGAGACCCAGTACTTC.